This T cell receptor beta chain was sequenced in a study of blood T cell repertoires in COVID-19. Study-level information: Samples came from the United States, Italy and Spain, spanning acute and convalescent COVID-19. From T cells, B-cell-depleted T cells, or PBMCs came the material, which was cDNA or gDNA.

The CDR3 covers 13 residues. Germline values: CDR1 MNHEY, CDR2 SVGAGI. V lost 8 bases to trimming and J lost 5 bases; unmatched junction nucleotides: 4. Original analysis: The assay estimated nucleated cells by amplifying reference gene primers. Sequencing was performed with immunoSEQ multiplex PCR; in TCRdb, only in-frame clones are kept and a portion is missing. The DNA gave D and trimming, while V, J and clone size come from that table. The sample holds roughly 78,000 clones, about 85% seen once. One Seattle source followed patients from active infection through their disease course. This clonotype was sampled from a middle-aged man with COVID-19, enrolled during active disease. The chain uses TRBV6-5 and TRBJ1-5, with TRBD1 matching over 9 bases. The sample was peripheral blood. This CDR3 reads CASLRTGDQPQHF. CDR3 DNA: TGTGCCAGCCTACGGACAGGGGATCAGCCCCAGCATTTT.